Listed here is a single T cell receptor (beta chain). Its antigen is still unknown. This specimen comes from a study of T-cell reconstitution after alpha-beta-depleted transplantation in children. The CDR3 runs 15 residues. Deletions cut 1 base from V and 5 bases from J, with 14 bases between. Germline CDR1 SGHTA, CDR2 FQGNSA. Unique molecular identifiers were incorporated when the TCRbeta library was constructed. In TCRdb, the PCR reads were re-called with MiXCR into one record per CDR3 protein. The sample has fewer than 700,000 distinct CDR3 sequences, roughly 23% seen once. General observations from the study: Once a year had passed after transplant, T-cell counts and diversity came mostly from newly produced T cells. Two months or so post-transplant, alpha-beta T cells reportedly derived from several hundred expanded graft clones. It was surviving recipient T cells and thymic progenitors that gave some patients high TCRbeta diversity at day 60.

The rearrangement links TRBV7-2 to TRBJ2-5; D gene uncertain. This TCR was recovered from a boy in the first two years of life who had a stem cell transplant for acute myeloid leukemia, so the T cells may come from the graft donor. Sequencing was performed on PBMCs, mostly from graft donor cells, taken 360 days after TCRalphabeta/CD19-depleted stem cell transplant. CDR3 bases: TGTGCCAGCAGCTTAGTGTCGAGTTCTGTCGAGACCCAGTACTTC. Protein product: CASSLVSSSVETQYF.